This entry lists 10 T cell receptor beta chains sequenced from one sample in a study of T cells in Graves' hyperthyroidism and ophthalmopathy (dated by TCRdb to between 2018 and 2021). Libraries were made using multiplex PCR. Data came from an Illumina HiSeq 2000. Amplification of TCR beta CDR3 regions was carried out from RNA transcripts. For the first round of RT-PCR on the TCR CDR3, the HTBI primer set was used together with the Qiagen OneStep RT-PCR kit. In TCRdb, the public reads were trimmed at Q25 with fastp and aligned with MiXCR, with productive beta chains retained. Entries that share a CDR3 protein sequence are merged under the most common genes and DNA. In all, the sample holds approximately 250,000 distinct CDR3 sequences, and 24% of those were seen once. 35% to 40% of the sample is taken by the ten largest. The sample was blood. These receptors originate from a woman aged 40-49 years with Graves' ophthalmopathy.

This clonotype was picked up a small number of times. CDR3 sequence (DNA): TGTGCGGGACAGGGACAACTCGAGCAGTACTTC. This sequence encodes CAGQGQLEQYF. V usage is TRBV30 and J usage is TRBJ2-7; 9 nucleotides agree with TRBD1. Germline-derived CDR1 and CDR2 are GTSNPN and SVGIG (reference sequence). CDR3 size: 11 residues.

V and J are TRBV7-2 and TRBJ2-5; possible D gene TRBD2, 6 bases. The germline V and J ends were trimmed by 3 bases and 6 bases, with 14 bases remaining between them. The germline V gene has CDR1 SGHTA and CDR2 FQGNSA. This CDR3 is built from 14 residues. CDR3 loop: CASSLDGGRKTQYF. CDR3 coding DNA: TGTGCCAGCAGCTTGGATGGGGGGAGGAAGACCCAGTACTTC.

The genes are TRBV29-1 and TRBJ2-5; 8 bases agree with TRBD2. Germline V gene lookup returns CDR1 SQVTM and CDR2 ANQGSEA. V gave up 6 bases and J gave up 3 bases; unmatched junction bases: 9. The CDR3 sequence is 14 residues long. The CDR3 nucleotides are TGCAGCGTCGCCGTGGGAGCGGGAGAAGAGACCCAGTACTTC. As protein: CSVAVGAGEETQYF.

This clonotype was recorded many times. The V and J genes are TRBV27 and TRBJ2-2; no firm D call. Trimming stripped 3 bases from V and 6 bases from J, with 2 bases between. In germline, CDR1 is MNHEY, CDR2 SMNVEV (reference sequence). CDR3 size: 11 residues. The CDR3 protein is CASSFSGELFF. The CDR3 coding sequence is TGTGCCAGCAGTTTTTCCGGGGAGCTGTTTTTT.

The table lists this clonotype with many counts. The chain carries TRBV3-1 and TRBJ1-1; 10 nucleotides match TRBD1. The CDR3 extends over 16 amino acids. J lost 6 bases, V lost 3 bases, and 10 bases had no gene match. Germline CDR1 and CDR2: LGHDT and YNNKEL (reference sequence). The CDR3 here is CASSHPSTGGSSEAFF. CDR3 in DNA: TGTGCCAGCAGCCACCCATCGACAGGGGGCTCCTCTGAAGCTTTCTTT. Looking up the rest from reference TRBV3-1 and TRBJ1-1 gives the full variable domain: DTAVSQTPKYLVTQMGNDKSIKCEQNLGHDTMYWYKQDSKKFLKIMFSYNNKELIINETVPNRFSPKSPDKAHLNLHINSLELGDSAVYFCASSHPSTGGSSEAFFGQGTRLTVV.

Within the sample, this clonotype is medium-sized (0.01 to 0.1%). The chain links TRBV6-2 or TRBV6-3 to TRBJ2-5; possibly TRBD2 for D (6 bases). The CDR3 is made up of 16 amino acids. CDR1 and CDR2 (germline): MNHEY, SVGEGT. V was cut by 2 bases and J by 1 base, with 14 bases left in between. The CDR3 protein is CASSYGGGGIQETQYF. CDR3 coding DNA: TGTGCCAGCAGTTACGGAGGCGGAGGGATCCAAGAGACCCAGTACTTC.

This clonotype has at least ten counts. In DNA form, the CDR3 reads TGTGCCAGCAGTGTTCAGGGGGCCCTGAACACTGAAGCTTTCTTT. Its translation: CASSVQGALNTEAFF. The J gene is TRBJ1-1, the V gene TRBV2, with 8 positions matching TRBD1. J was trimmed by 0 bases and V by 4 bases; bases with no gene match: 4. This CDR3 has 15 amino acids. Germline V lookup: CDR1 SNHLY, CDR2 FYNNEI.

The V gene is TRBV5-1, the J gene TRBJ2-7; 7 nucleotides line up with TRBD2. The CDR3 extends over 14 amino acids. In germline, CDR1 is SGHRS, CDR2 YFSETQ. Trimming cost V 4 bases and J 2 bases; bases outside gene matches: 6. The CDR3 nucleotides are TGCGCCAGCAGCCCGGATGGGGGGGCCTACGAGCAGTACTTC. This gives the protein CASSPDGGAYEQYF.

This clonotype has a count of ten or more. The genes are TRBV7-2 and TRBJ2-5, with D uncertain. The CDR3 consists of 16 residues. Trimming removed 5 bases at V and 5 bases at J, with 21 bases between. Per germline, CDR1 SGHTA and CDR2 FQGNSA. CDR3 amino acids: CASSLDTGRKEETQYF. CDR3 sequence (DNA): TGTGCCAGCAGCCTAGATACCGGCCGGAAAGAGGAGACCCAGTACTTC.

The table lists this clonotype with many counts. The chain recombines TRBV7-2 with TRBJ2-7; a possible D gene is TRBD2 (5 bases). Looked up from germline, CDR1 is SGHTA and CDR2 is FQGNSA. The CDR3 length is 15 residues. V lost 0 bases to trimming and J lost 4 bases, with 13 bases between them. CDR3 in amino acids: CASSLAGRTLYEQYF. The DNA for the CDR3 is TGTGCCAGCAGCTTAGCCGGGCGGACTCTTTACGAGCAGTACTTC.